What follows describes a single T cell receptor (beta chain). The CDR3 is made up of 13 amino acids. Trimming removed 7 bases at V and 8 bases at J, with 17 bases between. Germline lookup yields CDR1 LNHDA and CDR2 SQIVND (reference sequence). The sample originates from a study of CD8+CD57+ T cells in acquired aplastic anemia. Study as a whole: Yields of DNA that came from sorted CD4+ and CD8+ cells averaged about 3.3 ug.

TCR beta VDJ and CDR3 profiling used genomic DNA as template. TCRdb passed the reads through MiXCR, listing each CDR3 protein once. Of about 160,000 distinct CDR3 sequences listed, roughly 50% were seen once; the top ten hold under 35%. Those patients picked for sequencing had displayed CD8+CD57+ cell expansion on flow cytometry. The receptor comes from a human donor with aplastic anemia. V usage is TRBV19 and J usage is TRBJ1-2; a possible D gene is TRBD1 (6 bases). What was sequenced was sorted CD4+, CD8+, or CD8+CD57+ T cells (not recorded which) from PBMCs. DNA of the CDR3: TGTGCCAGTACCTTTGGGGCAGGGGCCGGCTACACCTTC. This sequence encodes CASTFGAGAGYTF. Looking up the rest from reference TRBV19 and TRBJ1-2 gives the full variable domain: DGGITQSPKYLFRKEGQNVTLSCEQNLNHDAMYWYRQDPGQGLRLIYYSQIVNDFQKGDIAEGYSVSREKKESFPLTVTSAQKNPTAFYLCASTFGAGAGYTFGSGTRLTVV.